The sequence of this T cell receptor (beta chain) was determined in a study of cytomegalovirus exposure and HLA in healthy donors (dated by TCRdb to 2015 to 2018). Context from the whole study: In an earlier analysis of under 600 of the donors, 276 Gb of sequence data and 100 million or so unique TCR beta sequences from approximately 180 million T cells were reported. Approximately 310 gigabases of sequencing data and approximately 85 million unique TCR sequences were included in an early release covering about 620 HLA-typed donors. The genetic ancestry cluster associated with self-reported Caucasian donors included over 65% of the roughly 400 genotyped donors. The study was designed to test whether signatures of past pathogen exposure could be identified by cataloging public T cell receptors. The T cell repertoires of around 730 subjects were profiled by immunosequencing and related to cytomegalovirus serostatus. In addition to the first cohort of 666 subjects, a separate validation cohort of 130 or so different subjects was used. To predict cytomegalovirus infection status, the study brought together high-throughput TCR immunosequencing, statistical association of individual TCRs with disease status, and machine learning. To study patterns of TCR occurrence, a later analysis re-analyzed previously published TCR beta repertoires from 650 to 750 donors and added high-resolution HLA genotyping. In the later analysis, no new phenotypic data were used to find candidate immune exposures; instead, reliance was placed on TCR beta sequences and their occurrence across donors. An earlier analysis of 587 of the donors applied high-throughput TCR beta sequencing to assess whether each TCR beta V gene segment acted as functional or pseudogenic. Alongside the repertoire data, information on donor age, sex, ethnicity and CMV serostatus was compiled. Genome-wide SNP genotypes for about three fifths of the roughly 670 donors were used in a later genetic analysis, which treated that subset as a discovery cohort. All discovery cohort repertoires had been generated on a single sequencing platform. HLA typing included class I and class II loci at four-digit resolution. The number of typed donors differed by locus: about 620-630 for A, B, C, DRB1 and DQB1; roughly 510 for DQA1; approximately 600 for DPA1; and roughly 450 for DPB1. Roughly five DR-DQ haplotypes were treated as single units for association and clustering because of strong linkage in the cohort. Across around 400 genotyped donors of the cohort, an average of about 240,000 unique TCR beta nucleotide sequences per donor were sequenced, and 15% to 20% of those sequences were non-productive.

CDR1 is given as ENHRY and CDR2 as SYGVKD, both from the germline V gene. V was cut back by 10 bases and J by 5 bases, leaving a gap of 19 bases between them. CDR3 length: 14 amino acids, cysteine to phenylalanine. The sequence is cut down to CDR3 DNA, 42 bases in frame from base 1. In total, roughly 710 healthy bone marrow donors made up the cohort. At the time of sampling, all cohort members were nominally healthy, though unrecorded immune exposures were likely present. The donor tested CMV seronegative and was one of the 352 seronegative cohort members. A peripheral blood sample was provided by each donor, and peripheral blood mononuclear cells were used for TCR beta sequencing. Genomic DNA extraction from the blood cell samples was performed with the Qiagen DNeasy Blood Extraction Kit. This clone occurred once. Its antigen remains undetermined. No quality values exist for individual bases; no much larger clone is one base distant.

The method behind the library was the immunoSEQ multiplex PCR assay. A mixture of 60 forward primers for TCR Vbeta segments and 13 reverse primers for TCR Jbeta segments was used in the multiplex PCR. A multiplex PCR assay on genomic DNA amplified the CDR3 region of rearranged TCR beta genes. The Illumina HiSeq System was used to sequence the amplified TCR beta libraries as 87-base-pair reads. In the original analysis: A later analysis counted 65 million to 90 million unique TCR beta chains across the 600 to 850 repertoires, and 10 million to 12 million of these chains were shared by at least two donors. A nearest-neighbor algorithm error-corrected the raw reads and collapsed the reads into unique sequences, merging closely related sequences to remove PCR and sequencing errors. To assign V, D and J gene segments, CDR3 sequences were aligned to IMGT reference sequences. Each retained sequence needed at least a six-nucleotide match to both a V gene segment and a J gene segment. Rearrangements were called productive when the CDR3 lacked stop codons and stayed in frame with V and J; all others were non-productive. Following IMGT convention, CDR3 was defined as the stretch from the second conserved V-encoded cysteine to the conserved J-encoded phenylalanine. The earlier analysis of 500 to 650 of the donors excluded any sequence lacking an unambiguous match to a single V gene segment. An earlier analysis of 500 to 700 of the donors classified V segments as functional when productive rearrangements were above 56.7% and as segregating when the standard deviation between donors was above 5%. A statistical classification framework was built for diagnosing cytomegalovirus status from the catalog of TCR beta chain sequences. In a later analysis, TCR nucleotide sequences were compared against IMGT/GENE-DB human TR gene sequences so that V and J genes could be assigned. A later analysis assigned CDR3 sequences and most-parsimonious VDJ recombination scenarios with the TCRdist pipeline. In a later analysis, each TCR beta chain was defined by its CDR3 amino acid sequence together with its V-gene family, and reads without a unique V-gene family were excluded. To address suspected cross-contamination and a sequencing artifact, a later analysis removed 450 to 700 highly shared, low-generation-probability nucleotide sequences. A later analysis calculated a clonal expansion index for each public chain from normalized within-repertoire ranks of inferred template counts. Generation probabilities in a later analysis came from a VDJ recombination model fitted to out-of-frame rearrangements, and those results were checked against IGoR. Hypergeometric tests were used in a later analysis to score TCR-TCR, TCR-HLA and TCR-CMV co-occurrence, with a repertoire-size bias correction applied to the TCR pairs. In a later analysis, false discovery rates were estimated by permuting HLA or CMV assignments 20 times. In a later analysis, co-occurring TCRs were grouped with DBSCAN, and TCRdist sequence similarity was added when clustering was performed within HLA-allele-positive subsets. Co-occurrence clustering excluded repertoires with fewer than 30,000 or more than 120,000 public chains, plus five with anomalous nucleotide sharing. TCRdb re-hosts the immuneACCESS table, in-frame sequences only. Its copies lack some clones; in the studies checked, an unresolved V gene accounts for under half of them, and the cause for the rest is not known. The V and J calls and clone size were taken over from that table, and D and trimming were inferred from the DNA. The sample records more than 110,000 clones, 78% of which are singletons. The top ten constitute 2.8% of the sample.

The study at large found these results: A further reported finding was that TCR beta sequences accurately predicted the HLA-A and HLA-B alleles for most subjects in the first cohort. At a false discovery rate of 0.05, a later analysis linked about 17,000 TCR beta sequences to specific HLA alleles. In vitro tests confirmed that a few of the cytomegalovirus-associated TCR beta chains recognize cytomegalovirus antigens. Because counts were too low, 15 to 20 rarely observed V segments, including chromosome 9 orphons, were excluded from the earlier analysis of several hundred of the donors. A later analysis reported that several top co-occurrence clusters appeared linked to parvovirus B19, influenza, CMV and Epstein-Barr virus. Linkage disequilibrium might explain the correlated functional status among segregating V segments, but an unknown experimental factor could not be excluded. In a later genetic analysis, fewer N-insertions in productive TCRs were reported among donors in an Asian-associated ancestry cluster than the roughly 640-donor mean. In an earlier analysis of approximately 590 of the donors, most TCR beta V segments were observed in productive rearrangements about 87% or about 30% of the time, broadly matching IMGT annotations. The study gave a list of 150 to 200 TCR beta chains associated with cytomegalovirus. In a later analysis, the rate of TCR association differed among HLA loci, with DRB1 alleles having the most associated TCRs and HLA-C alleles having the fewest. This cohort had only TCR beta chains sequenced, and the lack of alpha or paired-chain data limited which features could be detected. Cytomegalovirus status was reported to be diagnosed by the classifier with high specificity and sensitivity in both the original and validation cohorts. A later genetic analysis associated a missense DCLRE1C variant with V-gene and J-gene trimming of TCR beta chains, and an independent cohort replicated the association. While some public TCRs were present in many individuals, most TCR sequences turned up only very rarely across donors. Because HLA typing was missing for some donors at each locus, association tests included only the typed subset. It was suggested by the authors that the approach could potentially be generalized to other disease states and immunological phenotypes. Strong co-occurrence of HLA alleles, especially DR and DQ, made assigning TCR associations to individual alleles difficult. Roughly uniform sequencing depth across donors was assumed in presence/absence analyses, although this assumption may not hold. The sequencing pipeline was judged likely to have produced a cluster of highly shared sequence variants as a technical artifact. A later analysis found that most CMV-associated TCR beta chains appeared HLA-restricted, with HLA associations seemingly driven largely by CMV exposure. Compared with equally common non-associated chains, HLA-associated TCR beta chains in a later analysis were more clonally expanded and had lower generation probabilities. Some IMGT-functional V segments, including TRBV6-2 and TRBV6-3, could not be told apart with the 87-base-pair reads, so those segments were excluded. The only immune exposure information available for the cohort was CMV serostatus.

Rearrangement joined TRBV10-3 to TRBJ2-3; the D region possibly corresponds to TRBD2 (5 bases align). The sequencing sample was made of PBMCs. The receptor comes from a male donor in good health and CMV-seronegative. The nucleotides read TGTGCCACCCAACGAGGGCGCCGGGAAGATACGCAGTATTTT. Its coded protein is CATQRGRREDTQYF.